The rows below give T cell receptor beta chains drawn from one sample of a study of tumor-infiltrating lymphocytes in oesophageal squamous cell carcinoma. TCRdb ran MiXCR on the PCR reads and lists one entry per CDR3 protein. Altogether 23,000 or so distinct CDR3 sequences are present, less than 45% being singletons, with the ten largest covering approximately 40%. Input material: esophageal tumor tissue. These receptors were obtained from a male donor with esophageal squamous cell carcinoma. The CDR3 runs from the conserved cysteine through the conserved F or W. A D gene is named only where the DNA matches it firmly. Some rows have no size entry. The others give once, few or many, or a class for an expanded clone.

few - TRBJ2-5 TRBV19 TGTGCCAGTCGACAGGCGGGGGAGACCCAGTACTTC CASRQAGETQYF
- TRBD1 TRBJ1-1 TRBV6-5 TGTGCCAGCAGAACCGGGACAGGGTCGAACACTGAAGCTTTCTTC CASRTGTGSNTEAFF
- TRBD1 TRBJ2-7 TRBV27 TGTGCCAGCAGACCAGGGACAGCCAGAATATACAATGAGCAGTACTTC CASRPGTARIYNEQYF
many - TRBJ1-5 TRBV28 TGTGCCAGCAGTTATGGCAGCAATCAGCCCCAGCATTTT CASSYGSNQPQHF
many - TRBJ1-4 TRBV7-9 TGTGCCAGCAGCCTACAGGGTGGTACGGAAAAACTGTTTTTT CASSLQGGTEKLFF
many - TRBJ2-1 TRBV9 TGTGCCAGCAGCGTGCGCGGGGATTGGGATGAGCAGTTCTTC CASSVRGDWDEQFF
- - TRBJ2-7 TRBV10-3 TGTGCCATCAGTGAACAGGGGGGGTACGAGCAGTACTTC CAISEQGGYEQYF
many TRBD2 TRBJ2-1 TRBV7-3 TGTGCCAGCAGCTTAATAGGGCTAGCGGGGGGGCCTTACAATGAGCAGTTCTTC CASSLIGLAGGPYNEQFF
many - TRBJ2-3 TRBV5-1 TGCGCCAGCAGCTTCCCCTACACAGATACGCAGTATTTT CASSFPYTDTQYF
- - TRBJ2-7 TRBV28 TGTGCCAGCAGTGCTCAGGGGGGTCACGAGCAGTACTTC CASSAQGGHEQYF
- TRBD1 TRBJ1-6 TRBV7-6 TGTGCCAGCAGCTTAGGATCCACAGGGGTTTCACCCCTCCACTTT CASSLGSTGVSPLHF
few TRBD2 TRBJ2-4 TRBV5-6 TGTGCCAGCAGAGTGGGGCCGGGAGGAAATGAGCAGTACTTC CASRVGPGGNEQYF
few TRBD1 TRBJ2-5 TRBV24-1 TGTGCCACCAGTGATGGGACAGCCTACAATGAGCAGTACTTC CATSDGTAYNEQYF
many - TRBJ2-7 TRBV5-3 TGTGCCCCTGAAGTGGTCTACGAGCAGTACTTC CAPEVVYEQYF